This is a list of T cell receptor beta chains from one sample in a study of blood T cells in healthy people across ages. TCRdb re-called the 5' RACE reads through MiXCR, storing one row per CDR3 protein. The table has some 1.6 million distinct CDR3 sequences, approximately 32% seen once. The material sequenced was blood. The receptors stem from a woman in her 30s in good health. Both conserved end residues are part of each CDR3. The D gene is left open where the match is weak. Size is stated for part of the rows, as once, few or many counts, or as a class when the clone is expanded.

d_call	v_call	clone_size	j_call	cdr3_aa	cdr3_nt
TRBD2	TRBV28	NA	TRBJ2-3	CASSPLAGQHLGTDTQYF	TGTGCCAGCAGCCCCCTAGCGGGACAACACTTGGGCACAGATACGCAGTATTTT
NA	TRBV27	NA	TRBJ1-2	CASSTGLSYGYTF	TGTGCCAGCAGCACCGGGCTCTCCTATGGCTACACCTTC
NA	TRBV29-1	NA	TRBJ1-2	CSVAGGGGYTF	TGCAGCGTTGCGGGTGGCGGCGGCTACACCTTC
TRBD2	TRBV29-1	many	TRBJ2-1	CSVRTSTSSYNEQFF	TGCAGCGTCCGGACTAGCACAAGCTCCTACAATGAGCAGTTCTTC
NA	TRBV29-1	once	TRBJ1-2	CSVDRADQPSYGYTF	TGCAGCGTTGACCGGGCGGACCAGCCCTCCTATGGCTACACCTTC
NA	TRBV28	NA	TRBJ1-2	CASGRVGYTF	TGTGCCAGCGGGAGGGTCGGCTACACCTTC
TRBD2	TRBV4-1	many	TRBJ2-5	CASSQSGTTARETQYF	TGCGCCAGCAGCCAGTCCGGGACTACCGCCCGAGAGACCCAGTACTTC
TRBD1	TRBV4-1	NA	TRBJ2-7	CASSQGGQGATYEQYF	TGCGCCAGCAGCCAAGGTGGACAGGGCGCAACTTACGAGCAGTACTTC
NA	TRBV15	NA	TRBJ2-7	CATSSGGSSYEQYF	TGTGCCACCAGCAGCGGTGGTTCCTCCTACGAGCAGTACTTC
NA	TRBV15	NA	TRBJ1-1	CAASSGGILAFF	TGTGCCGCCAGCAGTGGGGGAATCTTAGCTTTCTTT
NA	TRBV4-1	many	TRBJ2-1	CASSPAPTRLNNEQFF	TGCGCCAGCAGCCCGGCGCCGACCCGGCTAAACAATGAGCAGTTCTTC
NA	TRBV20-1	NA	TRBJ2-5	CSARFVNEQYF	TGCAGTGCTAGGTTCGTAAATGAGCAGTACTTC
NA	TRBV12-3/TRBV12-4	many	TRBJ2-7	CASSLGSLSSYEQYF	TGTGCCAGCAGTTTAGGCTCTCTAAGCTCCTACGAGCAGTACTTC
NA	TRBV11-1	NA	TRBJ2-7	CASSLLGTGRRETLAGRYEQYF	TGTGCCAGCAGCTTACTAGGGACAGGGAGACGGGAAACGCTAGCGGGTCGCTACGAGCAGTACTTC
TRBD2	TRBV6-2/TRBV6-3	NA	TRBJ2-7	CASRRSGGVLYEQYF	TGTGCCAGCAGGAGAAGCGGGGGGGTCCTCTACGAGCAGTACTTC
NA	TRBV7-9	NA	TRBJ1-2	CASSCSGTSANYGYTF	TGTGCCAGCAGCTGCTCCGGGACCTCAGCCAACTATGGCTACACCTTC
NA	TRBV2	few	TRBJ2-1	CATLNYKGNEQFF	TGTGCCACCCTAAATTACAAAGGGAATGAGCAGTTCTTC
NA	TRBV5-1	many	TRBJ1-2	CASSLEGRNYGYTF	TGTGCCAGCAGCTTAGAAGGGCGGAACTATGGCTACACCTTC
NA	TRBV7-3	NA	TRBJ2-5	CASSLTGLVGETQYF	TGTGCCAGCAGCTTAACGGGCCTGGTTGGGGAGACCCAGTACTTC
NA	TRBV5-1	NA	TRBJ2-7	CASSFGMGNYEQYF	TGCGCCAGCAGCTTTGGGATGGGGAACTACGAGCAGTACTTC
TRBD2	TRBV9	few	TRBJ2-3	CASSERLAGGPDTQYF	TGTGCCAGCAGCGAGCGACTAGCGGGGGGACCAGATACGCAGTATTTT
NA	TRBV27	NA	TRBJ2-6	CASSPVERVSSGANVLTF	TGTGCCAGCAGTCCCGTTGAGCGCGTGAGCTCTGGGGCCAACGTCCTGACTTTC
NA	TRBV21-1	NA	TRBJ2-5	CASSKIVSLETQYF	TGTGCCAGCAGCAAAATAGTGTCGCTGGAGACCCAGTACTTC
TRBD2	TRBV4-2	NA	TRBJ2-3	CASSPVGTSGVADTQYF	TGTGCCAGCAGTCCCGTTGGGACTAGCGGGGTAGCAGATACGCAGTATTTT
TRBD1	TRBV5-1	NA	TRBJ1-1	CASRGTGEKAFF	TGCGCCAGCAGAGGGACAGGAGAAAAAGCTTTCTTT
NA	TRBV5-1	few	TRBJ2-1	CASSWEVPSNEQFF	TGCGCCAGCAGCTGGGAGGTTCCGTCGAATGAGCAGTTCTTC
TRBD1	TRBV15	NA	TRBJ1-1	CATSIYTGATEAFF	TGTGCCACCAGCATCTATACAGGGGCGACTGAAGCTTTCTTT
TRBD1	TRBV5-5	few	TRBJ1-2	CASSISQGANYGYTF	TGTGCCAGCAGCATATCCCAGGGGGCTAACTATGGCTACACCTTC
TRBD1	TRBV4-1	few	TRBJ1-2	CASSPGDSYGYTF	TGCGCCAGCAGCCCTGGGGACAGCTATGGCTACACCTTC
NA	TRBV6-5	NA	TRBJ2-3	CASRRSGDTQYF	TGTGCCAGCAGGCGCTCAGGGGATACGCAGTATTTT
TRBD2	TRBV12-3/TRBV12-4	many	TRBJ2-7	CASSDLGGRAYEQYF	TGTGCCAGCAGTGATCTGGGCGGGAGGGCCTACGAGCAGTACTTC
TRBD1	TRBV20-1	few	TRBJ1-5	CSARQGNRPQHF	TGCAGTGCCCGACAGGGGAATCGGCCCCAGCATTTT
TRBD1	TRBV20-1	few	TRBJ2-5	CSAVGQPQETQYF	TGCAGTGCTGTGGGACAGCCTCAAGAGACCCAGTACTTC
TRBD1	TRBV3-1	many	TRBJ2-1	CASTRTGTVSSYNEQFF	TGTGCCAGCACCCGGACCGGGACAGTCAGCTCCTACAATGAGCAGTTCTTC
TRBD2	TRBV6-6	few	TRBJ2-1	CASSFGGSPEQFF	TGTGCCAGCAGTTTCGGCGGGAGTCCTGAGCAGTTCTTC
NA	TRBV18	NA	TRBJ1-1	CASSPELRRGDAFF	TGTGCCAGCTCACCAGAGTTGCGCAGAGGGGACGCTTTCTTT
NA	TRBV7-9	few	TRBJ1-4	CASSQTLMMDEKLFF	TGTGCCAGCAGCCAAACCTTAATGATGGATGAAAAACTGTTTTTT
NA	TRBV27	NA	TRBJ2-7	CASSSQPFDEQYF	TGTGCCAGCAGTTCACAGCCTTTCGACGAGCAGTACTTC
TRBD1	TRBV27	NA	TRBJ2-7	CASSLAVSGGPYEQYF	TGTGCCAGCAGCCTGGCGGTTTCAGGGGGTCCCTACGAGCAGTACTTC
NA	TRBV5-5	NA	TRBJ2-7	CASSPMLNGRNYEQYF	TGTGCCAGCAGCCCCATGCTGAACGGGAGAAACTACGAGCAGTACTTC
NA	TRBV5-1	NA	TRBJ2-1	CASSLEASSAMFF	TGCGCCAGCAGCTTGGAGGCTTCTAGCGCGATGTTCTTC
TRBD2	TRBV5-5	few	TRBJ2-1	CASSPKGLADYNEQFF	TGTGCCAGCAGTCCCAAAGGGCTAGCGGATTACAATGAGCAGTTCTTC
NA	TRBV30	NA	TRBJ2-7	CALRGDSGPYEQYF	TGTGCCTTACGAGGGGATAGCGGTCCCTACGAGCAGTACTTC
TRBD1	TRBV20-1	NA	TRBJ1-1	CSAPRTGLEAFF	TGCAGTGCCCCGAGGACAGGGCTTGAAGCTTTCTTT
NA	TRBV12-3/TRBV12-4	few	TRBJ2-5	CASSLGFQGKTQETQYF	TGTGCCAGCAGTTTAGGGTTTCAGGGGAAGACCCAAGAGACCCAGTACTTC
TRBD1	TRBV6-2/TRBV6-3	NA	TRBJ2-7	CASILGTGGDEQYF	TGTGCCAGCATACTAGGGACAGGGGGCGACGAGCAGTACTTC
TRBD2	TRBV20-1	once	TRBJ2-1	CSARLAGGMETQFF	TGCAGTGCAAGACTAGCGGGGGGTATGGAGACCCAGTTCTTC
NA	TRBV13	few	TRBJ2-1	CASSLALEGGSYNEQFF	TGTGCCAGCAGCTTAGCCCTGGAGGGCGGTTCCTACAATGAGCAGTTCTTC